This TCR beta chain was documented in a study of T cells in narcolepsy. Study-wide results and limits: Reportedly, autoreactive clonotypes were serially detected in patients' blood but not controls'. Comparing one patient's CSF and blood CD4+ clonotypes highlighted HCRT- and TRIB2-specific autoreactive clonotypes.

In the case of this clone: Antigen specificity is unknown.

The CDR3 contains 13 residues. V was clipped by 3 bases and J by 2 bases, with 6 bases between them. Germline CDR1 SGHNT, CDR2 YYREEE (reference sequence). The repertoire was sequenced with immunoSEQ multiplex PCR; TCRdb's copy has only in-frame clones and lacks some. The sample has tens of thousands of clones, around 80% seen once. The V call is TRBV5-4, the J call TRBJ2-1; D is uncertain. The sample taken for sequencing was memory (CD45RA-) CD4+ T cells from blood. This sequence was found in a human donor in good health. The CDR3 reads CASSSDPYNEQFF. Written as DNA, the CDR3 is TGTGCCAGCAGCTCGGATCCCTACAATGAGCAGTTCTTC.